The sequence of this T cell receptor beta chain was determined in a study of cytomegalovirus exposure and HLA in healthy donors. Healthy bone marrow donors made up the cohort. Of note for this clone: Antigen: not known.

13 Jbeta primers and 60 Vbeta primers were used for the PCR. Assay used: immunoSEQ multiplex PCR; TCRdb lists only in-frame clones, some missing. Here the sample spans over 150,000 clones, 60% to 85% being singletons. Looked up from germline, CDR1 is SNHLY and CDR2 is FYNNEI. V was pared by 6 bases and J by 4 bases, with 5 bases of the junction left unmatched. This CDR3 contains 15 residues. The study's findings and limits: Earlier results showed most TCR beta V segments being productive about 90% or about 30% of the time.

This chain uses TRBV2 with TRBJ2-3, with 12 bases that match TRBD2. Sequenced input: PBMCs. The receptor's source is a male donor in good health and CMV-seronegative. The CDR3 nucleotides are TGTGCCAGCAGCCGACTAGCGGGGGTTCCAGATACGCAGTATTTT. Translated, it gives CASSRLAGVPDTQYF. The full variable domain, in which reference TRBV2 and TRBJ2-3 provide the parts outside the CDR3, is EPEVTQTPSHQVTQMGQEVILRCVPISNHLYFYWYRQILGQKVEFLVSFYNNEISEKSEIFDDQFSVERPDGSNFTLKIRSTKLEDSAMYFCASSRLAGVPDTQYFGPGTRLTVL.